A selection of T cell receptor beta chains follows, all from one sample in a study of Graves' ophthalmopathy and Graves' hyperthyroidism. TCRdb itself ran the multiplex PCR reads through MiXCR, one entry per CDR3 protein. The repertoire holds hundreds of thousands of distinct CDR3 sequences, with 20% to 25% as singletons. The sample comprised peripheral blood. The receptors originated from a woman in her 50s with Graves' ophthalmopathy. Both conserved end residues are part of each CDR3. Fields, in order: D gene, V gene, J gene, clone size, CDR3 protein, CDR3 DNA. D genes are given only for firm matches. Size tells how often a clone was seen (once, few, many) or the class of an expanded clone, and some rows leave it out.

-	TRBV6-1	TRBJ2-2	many	CASSGGLGINTGELFF	TGTGCCAGCAGTGGGGGGCTAGGCATTAACACCGGGGAGCTGTTTTTT
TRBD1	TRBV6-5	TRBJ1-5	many	CASSRQGNQPQHF	TGTGCCAGCAGCAGACAGGGGAATCAGCCCCAGCATTTT
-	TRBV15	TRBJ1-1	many	CATSRDRGGHTEAFF	TGTGCCACCAGCAGAGACCGGGGGGGCCACACTGAAGCTTTCTTT
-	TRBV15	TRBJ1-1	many	CATSRVVTEAFF	TGTGCCACCAGCAGAGTCGTCACTGAAGCTTTCTTT
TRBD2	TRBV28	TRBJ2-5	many	CASSSIAGVRETQYF	TGTGCCAGCAGTTCGATAGCGGGAGTCCGAGAGACCCAGTACTTC
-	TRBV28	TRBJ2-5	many	CASSLGGLEETQYF	TGTGCCAGCAGTTTAGGAGGTCTTGAAGAGACCCAGTACTTC
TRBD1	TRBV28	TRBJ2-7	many	CATTGGGEQYF	TGTGCCACAACAGGGGGAGGCGAGCAGTACTTC
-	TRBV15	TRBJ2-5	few	CATSRERPETQYF	TGTGCCACCAGCAGAGAGAGGCCGGAGACCCAGTACTTC
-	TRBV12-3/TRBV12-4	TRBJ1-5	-	CASGSGQGYSNQPQHF	TGTGCCAGCGGATCCGGGCAGGGATATAGCAATCAGCCCCAGCATTTT
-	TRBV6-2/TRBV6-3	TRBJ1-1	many	CASSYSSRAGNTEAFF	TGTGCCAGCAGTTACTCATCGAGGGCGGGGAACACTGAAGCTTTCTTT
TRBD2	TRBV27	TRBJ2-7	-	CASSPGASGGTYEQYF	TGTGCCAGCAGTCCCGGCGCCAGCGGGGGGACCTACGAGCAGTACTTC
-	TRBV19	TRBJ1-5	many	CASSVGRHRQPQHF	TGTGCCAGTAGTGTCGGCAGGCACAGACAGCCCCAGCATTTT
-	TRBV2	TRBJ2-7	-	CASSKQGPGTGEQYF	TGTGCCAGCAGTAAACAGGGGCCCGGGACTGGGGAGCAGTACTTC
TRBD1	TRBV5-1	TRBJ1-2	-	CASSRDRSNYGYTF	TGCGCCAGCAGCCGGGACAGATCTAACTATGGCTACACCTTC
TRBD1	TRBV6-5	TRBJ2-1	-	CASSYRGHDQFF	TGTGCTAGCAGCTACAGGGGGCATGATCAGTTCTTC
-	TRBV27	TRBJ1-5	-	CASSERGLNQPQHF	TGTGCCAGCAGTGAGCGGGGGTTGAATCAGCCCCAGCATTTT
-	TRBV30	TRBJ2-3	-	CAGNPKDLTDTQYF	TGTGCCGGAAACCCAAAGGACCTCACAGATACGCAGTATTTT
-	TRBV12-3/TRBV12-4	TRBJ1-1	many	CASSLGGMYTEAFF	TGTGCCAGCAGTTTAGGAGGGATGTACACTGAAGCTTTCTTT
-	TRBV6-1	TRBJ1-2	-	CASSEGLGGYTF	TGTGCCAGCAGTGAAGGACTGGGTGGCTACACCTTC
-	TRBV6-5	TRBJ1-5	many	CASSYTGTNQPQHF	TGTGCCAGCAGTTATACAGGGACCAATCAGCCCCAGCATTTT
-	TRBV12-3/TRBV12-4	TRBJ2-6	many	CASSIGGANVLTF	TGTGCCAGCAGTATCGGTGGGGCCAACGTCCTGACTTTC
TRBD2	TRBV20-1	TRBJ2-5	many	CSAPTSGSETQYF	TGCAGTGCCCCGACTAGCGGGAGTGAGACCCAGTACTTC